This T cell receptor (beta chain) was identified in a study of identical twins. J gave up 1 base and V 4 bases, and 7 bases lay outside the gene matches. Germline V CDR1 and CDR2: KGHDR, SFDVKD. The CDR3 runs 17 residues. No donor was unhealthy or non-Caucasian. Study-wide points: In beta out-of-frame sequences, the excess sharing between twins was weaker. Fewer insertions marked abundant cord blood beta clonotypes; young adult naive trended weakly, memory not at all. With monozygotic twins, out-of-frame TCR alpha sharing exceeded what models estimated.

Ten or more counts support this clonotype. Its antigen is still unknown. TCRdb passed the 5' RACE reads through MiXCR, listing each CDR3 protein once. The table records 1,800,000 or so distinct CDR3 sequences, about 32% of them present only once. The sample taken for sequencing was cord blood. This clonotype was obtained from a newborn girl in good health. The chain recombines TRBV24-1 with TRBJ2-3; 10 nucleotides line up with TRBD2. The CDR3 DNA is TGTGCCACCAGTGACCCCAAGCTAGCGGGGGGCACAGATACGCAGTATTTT. Its translation: CATSDPKLAGGTDTQYF.